This entry lists 23 T cell receptor beta chains sequenced from one sample in a study of tissue T cells after allogeneic stem cell transplantation. The data were produced by immunoSEQ multiplex PCR, yet TCRdb's version contains in-frame clones alone and is incomplete. The table lists 8,000 to 8,500 clones, approximately 50% of them singletons, with around 7% in the top ten. Time point reported: mouse harvest day 7 after allogeneic transplant. The graft held 10^6 splenic CD5+ T cells and 10^7 T-cell-depleted bone marrow cells. Sequenced material: gut tissue. Receptors originate from a female BALB/c mouse given C57BL/6 T cells with graft-versus-host disease after an allogeneic hematopoietic cell transplant.

This clone was detected a few times. Genes here carry mouse names. The CDR3 end falls 1 residue outside the read, so it is completed with the germline J gene. This chain joins TRBV1 and TRBJ2-7; the D is unclear. From germline, CDR1 is NSQYPW and CDR2 LRSPGD (reference sequence). The length of the CDR3 is 13 residues. V gave up 3 bases and J gave up 3 bases, with 9 bases separating them. The CDR3 reads CTCSAPTNYEQYF. Partial CDR3 DNA: TGCACCTGCAGTGCCCCGACAAACTATGAACAGTAC.

This clone has more than one count but fewer than ten. Any gene name here is a mouse gene name. Coverage ceases 1 residue before the CDR3 finishes, and the germline J gene fills in the end. The genes are TRBV26 and TRBJ1-1; D is possibly TRBD1 (5 bases). The CDR3 loop spans 14 amino acids. The germline gives CDR1 KGHPV, CDR2 FQNQEV (reference sequence). V lost 0 bases to trimming and J lost 1 base, with 6 bases between them. The CDR3 is CASSLSQGNTEVFF. The sequenced part of the CDR3 DNA is TGTGCCAGCAGTCTGTCGCAGGGAAACACAGAAGTCTTC.

Comment on this clone: All gene names here are mouse names. The DNA ends 1 residue before the CDR3 does, and the rest of the CDR3 is filled in from the germline J gene. The rearrangement uses TRBV12-1 and TRBJ2-5, with a tentative D call TRBD2 (6 bases). Germline V lookup: CDR1 SGHSN, CDR2 HYEKVE. The CDR3 covers 13 residues. Trimming removed 5 bases at V and 2 bases at J, with 10 bases between. The CDR3 bases that were read are TGTGCCAGCTGTCTGGGGTCCCAAGACACCCAGTAC. Amino acid sequence: CASCLGSQDTQY. The full CDR3 protein reads CASCLGSQDTQYF.

This clone is labeled as large. Here the gene names and germline are mouse. The read comes to an end 1 residue before the CDR3 does, leaving the germline J gene to fill in the end. This chain links TRBV13-3 with TRBJ2-7; D is possibly TRBD1 (6 bases). CDR1 and CDR2 (germline): NNHDY, SYVADS. V was pared by 5 bases and J by 4 bases, with 7 bases between. This CDR3 is 11 amino acids long. CDR3 DNA, as far as it was read: TGTGCCAGCAGGGACAGTTATGAACAGTAC. Its protein is CASRDSYEQY. The entire CDR3 is CASRDSYEQYF.

In regard to this clone: Mouse germline and gene names are used. Coverage ceases 1 residue before the CDR3 finishes, and the germline J gene fills in the end. This chain joins TRBV12-1 and TRBJ2-3; 7 bases are a match to TRBD2. This CDR3 is built from 15 residues. J lost 0 bases, V lost 5 bases, and 7 bases had no gene match. CDR1 and CDR2 from the germline V gene are SGHSN and HYEKVE. The CDR3 DNA, read in part, is TGTGCCAGCTTCCCGCCCTGGGGGAGTGCAGAAACGCTGTAT. Encoded protein: CASFPPWGSAETLY. The complete CDR3 protein is CASFPPWGSAETLYF. The full variable domain, rest sourced from reference TRBV12-1 and TRBJ2-3, is DSGVVQSPRHIIKEKGGRSVLTCIPISGHSNVVWYQQTLGKELKFLIQHYEKVERDKGFLPSRFSVQQFDDYHSEMNMSALELEDSAMYFCASFPPWGSAETLYFGSGTRLTVL.

Concerning this clone itself: Gene names are mouse gene names. The read stops 1 residue short of the end of the CDR3; the missing end is completed from the germline J gene. V is TRBV17 and J is TRBJ2-7; TRBD1 matches 8 bases. With V trimmed by 2 bases and J by 7 bases, 4 bases remained unmatched. Germline V CDR1 and CDR2: MNHDT, YYDKIL. This CDR3 comprises 13 residues. The CDR3 spells CASSRPRQGEQYF. CDR3 DNA (partial): TGTGCTAGCAGTAGACCTCGACAGGGGGAACAGTAC.

Within the sample, this clone is medium-sized (0.01 to 0.1%). The gene names given are mouse names. The CDR3 is cut off 1 residue early in the read; its end comes from the germline J gene. The V and J genes are TRBV5 and TRBJ1-4, with 9 bases fitting TRBD1. J was trimmed by 0 bases and V by 4 bases; bases with no gene match: 3. This CDR3 is built from 16 residues. The germline CDR1 and CDR2 sequences are LGHNA and YNLKQL (reference sequence). CDR3: CASSPTGGLSNERLFF. Partial CDR3 DNA: TGTGCCAGCAGCCCCACAGGGGGCCTTTCCAACGAAAGATTATTT.

With respect to this clone: Here the gene names and germline are mouse. The sequence runs out 1 residue before the end of the CDR3; the remainder is reconstructed from the germline J gene. V usage is TRBV26 and J usage is TRBJ1-1; a weak D match, TRBD1 (6 bases). The germline V gene has CDR1 KGHPV and CDR2 FQNQEV (reference sequence). V lost 2 bases to trimming and J lost 4 bases, with 11 bases between them. The CDR3 consists of 14 residues. The DNA read from the CDR3 is TGTGCCAGCAGTCTGGTGGGGGCGGCCACAGAAGTCTTC. Its protein is CASSLVGAATEVF. The full CDR3 reads CASSLVGAATEVFF.

By share, this clone counts as medium-sized. Gene names refer to mouse genes. The read ends 1 residue early relative to the CDR3; the germline J gene fills the gap. The chain employs TRBV1 and TRBJ1-1, with D uncertain. The V end lost 1 base, the J end lost 1 base, and 4 bases lay between the germline ends. The CDR3 runs to 13 residues. Germline CDR1 is NSQYPW and CDR2 is LRSPGD (reference sequence). The sequenced CDR3 bases are TGCACCTGCAGTGCAGGGGGAAACACAGAAGTCTTC. Translation: CTCSAGGNTEVF. The full CDR3 is CTCSAGGNTEVFF.

The sample holds a few counts of this clone. The gene names given are mouse names. The read gets to within 1 residue of the CDR3 end, and the germline J gene fills in the rest. The chain employs TRBV26 and TRBJ1-3; a weak D match, TRBD1 (6 bases). The V gene's germline CDR1 is KGHPV and CDR2 FQNQEV (reference sequence). This CDR3 is built from 14 residues. The V end lost 1 base, the J end lost 2 bases, and 6 bases lay between the germline ends. CDR3 sequence reads: CASSLYRAGNTLYF. The part of the CDR3 DNA that was read is TGTGCCAGCAGTCTGTACAGGGCTGGAAATACGCTCTAT.

As to this clone: The genes are named according to mouse. The read falls 1 residue short of the CDR3 end, and the missing part is taken from the germline J gene. V is TRBV13-2 and J is TRBJ1-1; TRBD1 matches 7 bases. V gave up 5 bases and J gave up 7 bases; unmatched junction bases: 2. Per germline, CDR1 NNHNN and CDR2 SYGAGS (reference sequence). The CDR3 totals 11 residues. CDR3 DNA (partial): TGTGCCAGCGGGGACAGGTTAGAAGTCTTC. Protein sequence: CASGDRLEVF. The complete CDR3 protein is CASGDRLEVFF.

As regards this clone: The gene names given are mouse names. The observed sequence ends 1 residue before the CDR3 terminus, with the missing tail filled in from the germline J gene. The chain has TRBV3 and TRBJ2-3; 10 bases match TRBD2. This CDR3 is built from 17 residues. Germline CDR1 reads SNHLY; CDR2 reads FYNGKV (reference sequence). Losses at the gene ends were 1 base for V and 1 base for J; bases not matched to a gene: 5. The CDR3 DNA, read in part, is TGTGCCAGCAGCTTAGGCTGGGGGGGCGTGGGTGCAGAAACGCTGTAT. Translating it yields CASSLGWGGVGAETLY. The entire CDR3 is CASSLGWGGVGAETLYF. The full variable domain, with the rest looked up from reference TRBV3 and TRBJ2-3, is GPKVLQIPSHQIIDMGQMVTLNCDPVSNHLYFYWYKQILGQQMEFLVNFYNGKVMEKSKLFKDQFSVERPDGSYFTLKIQPTALEDSAVYFCASSLGWGGVGAETLYFGSGTRLTVL.

The sample holds a few counts of this clone. Mouse names are used for the genes. The read ends 1 residue early relative to the CDR3; the germline J gene fills the gap. V gene TRBV1 combines with J gene TRBJ1-1; 7 nucleotides align to TRBD1. The trim removed 3 bases at V and 0 bases at J, leaving 1 base unmatched. CDR1 and CDR2 from the germline V gene are NSQYPW and LRSPGD (reference sequence). The CDR3 covers 14 residues. Here the CDR3 reads CTCSAGQTNTEVFF. The sequenced part of the CDR3 DNA is TGCACCTGCAGTGCGGGACAGACAAACACAGAAGTCTTC.

Of note for this clone: Gene names and germline refer to mouse. The read ends 1 residue early relative to the CDR3; the germline J gene fills the gap. The genes are TRBV29 and TRBJ1-1, with a tentative D call TRBD1 (6 bases). Trimming pared 3 bases from V and 3 bases from J, leaving 11 bases between. Per the germline V gene, CDR1 is MSHET and CDR2 is SYDVDS. The CDR3 has 14 residues. The CDR3 bases that were read are TGTGCTAGCAGTTTCACAGGGATAGACACAGAAGTCTTC. Translated: CASSFTGIDTEVF. The CDR3 in full is CASSFTGIDTEVFF.

Concerning this clone: Gene labels here are mouse ones. The read ends 1 residue before the CDR3 terminus; that terminus is restored from the germline J gene. The V and J genes are TRBV23 and TRBJ2-5; whether TRBD1, the table's D call, matches the DNA was not checked. Per germline, CDR1 KGHTA and CDR2 FQNQQP. There are 13 residues in the CDR3. CDR3 in amino acids: CSSSQRQGGTQYF. The CDR3 bases that were read are TGCTCCAGCAGTCAAAGACAGGGTGGCACCCAGTAC.

This clone was seen more than once but under ten times. The gene symbols are mouse symbols. The CDR3 loop reads CASSLGGLEQYF. The sequenced part of the CDR3 DNA is TGTGCCAGCAGTCTCGGGGGGCTGGAACAGTAC. The chain uses TRBV26 and TRBJ2-7, with D perhaps TRBD2 (7 bases). The observed sequence ends 1 residue before the CDR3 terminus, with the missing tail filled in from the germline J gene. The germline V and J ends were trimmed by 3 bases and 7 bases, with 10 bases remaining between them. Germline CDR1 is KGHPV and CDR2 is FQNQEV (reference sequence). This CDR3 is built from 12 residues.

This clone was counted only a few times. Genes here carry mouse names. The read halts 1 residue ahead of the CDR3 end, with the missing end drawn from the germline J gene. The chain recombines TRBV13-2 with TRBJ2-3; D uncertain. V was pared by 0 bases and J by 2 bases, with 1 base between. The germline CDR1 and CDR2 sequences are NNHNN and SYGAGS (reference sequence). The CDR3 extends over 12 amino acids. Partial CDR3 DNA: TGTGCCAGCGGTGATGATGCAGAAACGCTGTAT. Residues: CASGDDAETLY. The full-length CDR3 reads as CASGDDAETLYF.

As regards this clone: The genes and germline here are from mouse. The read finishes 1 residue shy of the CDR3 end, and the germline J gene is used to complete it. Other nucleotide sequences in the sample specify the same CDR3. The genes are TRBV26 and TRBJ2-5; D unresolved. The CDR3 extends over 11 amino acids. CDR1 KGHPV and CDR2 FQNQEV come from the germline V gene (reference sequence). V lost 3 bases and J 5 bases, leaving 3 bases between the germline ends. CDR3 sequence: CASSLRDTQYF. CDR3 DNA (partial): TGTGCCAGCAGTCTCAGAGACACCCAGTAC.

With respect to this clone: Mouse germline and gene names are used. CDR3 sequence: CASSLNTATGQLYF. The covered CDR3 bases are TGTGCCAGCAGCTTAAACACAGCCACCGGGCAGCTCTAC. The gene calls are TRBV3 and TRBJ2-2; D unresolved. Read data end 1 residue before the CDR3 end; the end is taken from the germline J gene. The CDR3 runs 14 residues. V lost 2 bases, J lost 4 bases, and 8 bases lay in between. CDR1 is SNHLY, CDR2 FYNGKV, per germline (reference sequence).

This clone was recorded only once. All gene names here are mouse names. From the germline J gene comes the end of the CDR3, since the read stops 1 residue before it. This rearrangement joins TRBV29 to TRBJ1-6; TRBD1 agrees at 7 bases. TRBJ1-6 belongs to the ORF category, with a function that is uncertain. CDR1 MSHET and CDR2 SYDVDS come from the germline V gene. The ends lost 6 bases at V and 8 bases at J; junction bases unmatched: 4. This CDR3 comprises 13 residues. The chain's CDR3 is CASRPGTDSPLYF. The sequenced CDR3 bases are TGTGCTAGCAGACCCGGGACAGATTCGCCCCTCTAC.

This clone has only a few counts. The genes are named according to mouse. The read terminates 1 residue ahead of where the CDR3 ends, so the germline J gene completes it. The chain carries TRBV3 and TRBJ2-7, with 9 nucleotides matching TRBD2. This CDR3 region has 14 residues. Germline CDR1 SNHLY, CDR2 FYNGKV (reference sequence). V was clipped by 2 bases and J by 3 bases; unmatched bases: 2. Partial CDR3 DNA: TGTGCCAGCAGCTTAACTGGGGGGCTCTATGAACAGTAC. Translation gives CASSLTGGLYEQY. The full CDR3 sequence reads CASSLTGGLYEQYF.

Points on this clone: Mouse gene names apply. The read ends 1 residue shy of where the CDR3 ends; the end is completed using the germline J gene. The chain employs TRBV3 and TRBJ2-4; TRBD2 might be the D (6 bases). The CDR3 totals 14 residues. Germline CDR1 reads SNHLY; CDR2 reads FYNGKV (reference sequence). The V end was cut by 6 bases, the J end by 0 bases, with 10 bases between. The CDR3 here is CASRGTSSQNTLYF. The CDR3 bases that were read are TGTGCCAGCAGGGGGACTTCTAGTCAAAACACCTTGTAC.

On this clone: Mouse germline and gene names are used. The CDR3 end falls 1 residue outside the read, so it is completed with the germline J gene. V and J are TRBV3 and TRBJ1-4, with 10 positions matching TRBD1. CDR1 SNHLY and CDR2 FYNGKV come from the germline V gene (reference sequence). V lost 5 bases, J lost 4 bases, and 4 bases stayed unmatched. This CDR3 spans 15 amino acids. The CDR3 protein is CASSHRDRGNERLFF. The covered CDR3 bases are TGTGCCAGCAGCCACCGGGACAGGGGCAACGAAAGATTATTT.